The 17 T cell receptor beta chains below were found in one sample sequenced in a study of blood T cell repertoires in COVID-19. Clones were read by immunoSEQ multiplex PCR, and TCRdb kept only the in-frame ones, dropping some. The sample carries approximately 210,000 clones, more than 70% recorded once. Input material: PBMCs or T cells enriched from blood (not recorded which). The source of these receptors is a man aged 30 to 45 with acute COVID-19.

The chain carries TRBV2 and TRBJ2-5; 8 bases agree with TRBD1. The CDR3 has 13 residues. CDR1 and CDR2 (germline): SNHLY, FYNNEI. V gave up 6 bases and J gave up 5 bases; unmatched junction bases: 5. CDR3 sequence reads: CASRAGQGETQYF. CDR3 DNA: TGTGCCAGCAGGGCCGGACAGGGTGAGACCCAGTACTTC.

The rearrangement joins TRBV27 to TRBJ1-2; D may be TRBD1 (6 bases). V was clipped by 0 bases and J by 2 bases, with 16 bases between them. Germline CDR1 MNHEY, CDR2 SMNVEV (reference sequence). The CDR3 sequence is 17 residues long. The CDR3 DNA is TGTGCCAGCAGTTTATCGTTCAGAGGACAGTTGAACTATGGCTACACCTTC. Translated: CASSLSFRGQLNYGYTF.

Note on this clone: A much larger clone is a single base away; this may be a read error. The sample carries other DNA sequences with the same CDR3. The V call is TRBV6-5, the J call TRBJ2-7; 7 bases are shared with TRBD1. The trim removed 2 bases at V and 1 base at J, leaving 2 bases unmatched. Germline loops: CDR1 MNHEY, CDR2 SVGAGI. The CDR3 is 14 amino acids. The CDR3 DNA follows: TGTGCCAGCAGTTACAGGGGGCAGTCCTACGAGCAGTACTTC. Its translation: CASSYRGQSYEQYF.

The chain couples TRBV29-1 to TRBJ1-1; 9 bases match TRBD1. The CDR3 extends over 13 amino acids. Losses at the gene ends were 6 bases for V and 5 bases for J; bases not matched to a gene: 7. The germline V gene has CDR1 SQVTM and CDR2 ANQGSEA. The CDR3 region has the DNA TGCAGCGTACAACAGGGGGCACGGACTGAAGCTTTCTTT. This translates into CSVQQGARTEAFF.

The chain combines TRBV9 with TRBJ1-3; TRBD1 matches 8 bases. This CDR3 contains 15 residues. Germline V gives CDR1 SGDLS, CDR2 YYNGEE. Trimming removed 4 bases from V and 0 bases from J; junction bases left unmatched: 3. CDR3 amino acids: CASSRDRRSGNTIYF. The CDR3 region has the DNA TGTGCCAGCAGCCGGGACAGGCGCTCTGGAAACACCATATATTTT. The full variable domain, completed using reference TRBV9 and TRBJ1-3, is DSGVTQTPKHLITATGQRVTLRCSPRSGDLSVYWYQQSLDQGLQFLIQYYNGEERAKGNILERFSAQQFPDLHSELNLSSLELGDSALYFCASSRDRRSGNTIYFGEGSWLTVV.

This rearrangement joins TRBV6-1 to TRBJ1-5; the match to TRBD1 covers 7 bases. Germline values: CDR1 MNHNS, CDR2 SASEGT. This CDR3 spans 14 amino acids. After removal of 2 bases from V and 4 bases from J, the junction contained 2 bases not matched to a gene. This CDR3 reads CASSELQGNQPQHF. The CDR3, as DNA: TGTGCCAGCAGTGAACTACAGGGGAATCAGCCCCAGCATTTT.

The chain is built from TRBV4-1 and TRBJ1-2; 7 bases align to TRBD1. The V gene end was trimmed by 4 bases and the J gene end by 3 bases; junction bases not matched to a gene: 11. The CDR3 is 16 residues long. The germline gives CDR1 MGHRA, CDR2 YSYEKL. For the CDR3, the DNA is TGCGCCAGCAGCCTTATTTCACAGGGGTTGGACTATGGCTACACCTTC. Protein sequence: CASSLISQGLDYGYTF.

The chain employs TRBV9 and TRBJ1-2, with a possible D match to TRBD1 (5 bases). Germline loops: CDR1 SGDLS, CDR2 YYNGEE. The CDR3 is 12 residues long. V was cut by 4 bases and J by 8 bases, with 12 bases left in between. The CDR3: CASSPAGWGYTF. The DNA for the CDR3 is TGTGCCAGCAGCCCCGCAGGGTGGGGCTACACCTTC.

This chain joins TRBV9 and TRBJ1-6; D ambiguous. This CDR3 contains 15 residues. CDR1 and CDR2 from the germline V gene are SGDLS and YYNGEE. V was trimmed by 1 base and J by 5 bases, leaving 10 bases between them. The CDR3 loop reads CASSVTTADNSPLHF. Written as DNA, the CDR3 is TGTGCCAGCAGCGTAACAACCGCGGATAATTCACCCCTCCACTTT.

This clone was seen many times. V gene TRBV2 combines with J gene TRBJ2-2; D unclear. With 6 bases removed from V and 3 bases from J, the gap between germline ends came to 14 bases. Germline V gene data show CDR1 as SNHLY and CDR2 as FYNNEI. CDR3 length equals 15 residues. For the CDR3, the DNA is TGTGCCAGCAGCAATCAACAGTTCCACACCGGGGAGCTGTTTTTT. It yields the protein CASSNQQFHTGELFF.

The V and J genes are TRBV25-1 and TRBJ1-1; tentatively, D is TRBD1 (6 bases). V was clipped by 11 bases and J by 0 bases, with 13 bases between them. This CDR3 has 13 amino acids. Germline lookup yields CDR1 MGHDK and CDR2 SYGVNS. CDR3 bases: TGTGCCGTAACAGGGCCCTTGAACACTGAAGCTTTCTTT. This sequence encodes CAVTGPLNTEAFF.

The V gene is TRBV27, the J gene TRBJ1-2; TRBD1 agrees at 7 bases. CDR1 is MNHEY, CDR2 SMNVEV, per germline (reference sequence). Losses at the gene ends were 5 bases for V and 4 bases for J; bases not matched to a gene: 10. This CDR3 contains 15 residues. The CDR3 loop is CASSRSSGGPYGYTF. The CDR3 bases are TGTGCCAGCAGTCGAAGCTCAGGGGGGCCCTATGGCTACACCTTC.

The chain uses TRBV18 and TRBJ2-5; tentative D call: TRBD1 (6 bases). CDR1 and CDR2 (germline): KGHSH, LQKENI. V lost 5 bases to trimming and J lost 1 base, with 11 bases between them. This CDR3 comprises 14 residues. CDR3 in DNA: TGTGCCAGCTCATCTGAGACAGGCCAAGAGACCCAGTACTTC. It translates to CASSSETGQETQYF.

The gene calls are TRBV20-1 and TRBJ1-1; maybe TRBD1 (5 bases). The V gene lost 5 bases and the J gene lost 8 bases, with 12 bases spanning the gap. The CDR3 length is 11 residues. CDR1 is DFQATT, CDR2 SNEGSKA, per germline (reference sequence). The CDR3 DNA sequence: TGCAGTGCTCCGCGGGGGGAGGAAGCTTTCTTT. Protein sequence: CSAPRGEEAFF.

As DNA, the CDR3 is TGTGCCAGCAGTGAACTCGGGGGGTCCGGGGAGCTGTTTTTT. This gives the protein CASSELGGSGELFF. This chain links TRBV6-1 with TRBJ2-2, with 7 bases that match TRBD2. With V trimmed by 2 bases and J by 6 bases, 3 bases remained unmatched. There are 14 residues in the CDR3. The germline CDR1 and CDR2 sequences are MNHNS and SASEGT.

The CDR3 reads CASSWQGGQPQHF. The CDR3 DNA follows: TGTGCCAGCAGCTGGCAGGGCGGCCAGCCCCAGCATTTT. The chain uses TRBV5-6 and TRBJ1-5, with a tentative D call TRBD1 (5 bases). The CDR3 totals 13 residues. Trimming stripped 3 bases from V and 7 bases from J, with 11 bases between. CDR1 SGHDT and CDR2 YYEEEE come from the germline V gene.

CDR3 loop: CASSNHWTGVTYEQYF. The DNA for the CDR3 is TGTGCCAGTAGTAACCATTGGACAGGGGTAACCTACGAGCAGTACTTC. The chain links TRBV19 to TRBJ2-7; 9 nucleotides match TRBD1. The germline CDR1 and CDR2 sequences are LNHDA and SQIVND (reference sequence). The CDR3 extends over 16 amino acids. The ends lost 4 bases at V and 2 bases at J; junction bases unmatched: 9.